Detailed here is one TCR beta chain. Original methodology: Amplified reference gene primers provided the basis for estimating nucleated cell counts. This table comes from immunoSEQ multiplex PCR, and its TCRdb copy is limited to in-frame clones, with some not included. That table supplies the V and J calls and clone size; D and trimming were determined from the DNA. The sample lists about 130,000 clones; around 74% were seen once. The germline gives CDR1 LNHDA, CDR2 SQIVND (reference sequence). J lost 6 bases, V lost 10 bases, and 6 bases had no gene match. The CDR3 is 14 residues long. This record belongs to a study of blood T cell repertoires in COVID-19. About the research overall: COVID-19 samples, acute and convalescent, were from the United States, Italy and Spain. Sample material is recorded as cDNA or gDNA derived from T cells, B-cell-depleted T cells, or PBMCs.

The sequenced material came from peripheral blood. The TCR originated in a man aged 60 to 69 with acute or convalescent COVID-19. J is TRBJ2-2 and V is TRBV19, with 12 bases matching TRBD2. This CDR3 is CAIEGLAGPGELFF. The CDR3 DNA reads TGTGCCATTGAGGGACTAGCGGGCCCCGGGGAGCTGTTTTTT.